The 26 T cell receptor beta chains below come from one sample, sequenced in a study of a mutant IDH1 vaccine in newly diagnosed glioma. Time point: week 47, end of study. A 20-mer mutant IDH1 peptide at 300 ug was injected subcutaneously with topical imiquimod. Here immunoSEQ multiplex PCR was the method, and the copy in TCRdb shows in-frame clones only, minus some. The sample yields about 83,000 clones, 75% to 85% seen once. The antigens for these receptors are not known. This material consisted of PBMCs, taken from a glioma patient whose treatment included an IDH1 peptide vaccine. All receptors come from a man aged 35-49 years with glioma.

The chain combines TRBV9 with TRBJ2-7, with D possibly TRBD1 on 5 matching bases. The germline V and J ends were trimmed by 0 bases and 2 bases, with 9 bases remaining between them. Germline V gene lookup returns CDR1 SGDLS and CDR2 YYNGEE. CDR3 length: 14 residues. This chain's CDR3 is CASSVAGKPYEQYF. The CDR3, as DNA: TGTGCCAGCAGCGTAGCAGGGAAGCCCTACGAGCAGTACTTC.

This sequence joins TRBV18 and TRBJ1-1; the D is unclear. Germline CDR1 is KGHSH and CDR2 is LQKENI. The CDR3 covers 14 residues. Trimming removed 6 bases at V and 5 bases at J, with 16 bases between. The CDR3 DNA reads TGTGCCAGCTCCCCCAGTCTGGTCAGGACTGAAGCTTTCTTT. The encoded protein is CASSPSLVRTEAFF.

The chain couples TRBV25-1 to TRBJ2-3, with 8 bases fitting TRBD2. The CDR3 contains 13 residues. Trimming cost V 3 bases and J 13 bases; bases outside gene matches: 9. CDR1 and CDR2 from the germline V gene are MGHDK and SYGVNS. This chain's CDR3 is CASSDLPGTSKYF. The CDR3 DNA reads TGTGCCAGCAGTGACTTGCCCGGGACTAGTAAGTATTTT.

This chain links TRBV6-1 with TRBJ1-2; D not resolved. This CDR3 has 13 amino acids. Trimming cost V 6 bases and J 2 bases, with 10 bases left between them. Germline assignment: CDR1 MNHNS and CDR2 SASEGT. CDR3 amino acids: CASRASVNYGYTF. The CDR3 DNA follows: TGTGCCAGCAGAGCGAGTGTAAACTATGGCTACACCTTC.

V and J are TRBV6-1 and TRBJ1-6; TRBD1 aligns across 9 bases. V was pared by 11 bases and J by 7 bases, with 9 bases of the junction left unmatched. This CDR3 is built from 14 residues. Germline CDR1 is MNHNS and CDR2 is SASEGT. The CDR3 nucleotides read TGTGCCGTCCGTGGGGACAGGGTGAATTCACCCCTCCACTTT. Translated, it gives CAVRGDRVNSPLHF.

This chain links TRBV5-4 with TRBJ2-3, with 11 bases aligning to TRBD1. The CDR3 is made up of 15 amino acids. The trim removed 0 bases at V and 4 bases at J, leaving 1 base unmatched. Germline V lookup: CDR1 SGHNT, CDR2 YYREEE (reference sequence). The CDR3 loop is CASSLGDRGADTQYF. As DNA, the CDR3 is TGTGCCAGCAGCTTGGGGGACAGGGGGGCAGATACGCAGTATTTT.

The rearrangement joins TRBV19 to TRBJ1-2; D possibly corresponds to TRBD1 (5 bases). The ends were cut back, 3 bases at V and 6 bases at J, with 17 bases in the middle. The CDR3 runs to 15 residues. Germline CDR1 LNHDA, CDR2 SQIVND (reference sequence). The CDR3 DNA reads TGTGCCAGTAGTATCGGGGCAGGGTTAACCCATGGCTACACCTTC. Translating it yields CASSIGAGLTHGYTF.

The chain couples TRBV30 to TRBJ1-2; D gene uncertain. This CDR3 is built from 12 residues. The ends were cut back, 4 bases at V and 8 bases at J, with 14 bases in the middle. The V gene's germline CDR1 is GTSNPN and CDR2 SVGIG (reference sequence). DNA for the CDR3: TGTGCCTGGACCTCGGACGGCGGGGGCTACACCTTC. It is translated as CAWTSDGGGYTF.

A note on this clone: Other DNA sequences in the same sample also yield this CDR3. The chain couples TRBV6-1 to TRBJ1-1; possible D gene TRBD1, 5 bases. V dropped 11 bases and J dropped 5 bases, with 18 bases sitting between them. The CDR3 runs 13 residues. Germline V gives CDR1 MNHNS, CDR2 SASEGT. The CDR3 nucleotides are TGTGCCGGTTTGGATAGGGCAGGGACTGAAGCTTTCTTT. It is translated as CAGLDRAGTEAFF.

The CDR3 nucleotides are TGTGCCAGCTGGGGTAGAATGAGCAATCAGCCCCAGCATTTT. It translates to CASWGRMSNQPQHF. The J gene is TRBJ1-5, the V gene TRBV19; D ambiguous. The CDR3 contains 14 residues. CDR1 and CDR2 from the germline V gene are LNHDA and SQIVND (reference sequence). V was shortened by 9 bases and J by 1 base, with 13 bases between the two germline ends. Together with reference TRBV19 and TRBJ1-5, the CDR3 gives the full variable domain: DGGITQSPKYLFRKEGQNVTLSCEQNLNHDAMYWYRQDPGQGLRLIYYSQIVNDFQKGDIAEGYSVSREKKESFPLTVTSAQKNPTAFYLCASWGRMSNQPQHFGDGTRLSIL.

The chain has TRBV9 and TRBJ2-7; 7 bases fit TRBD1. CDR3 length equals 16 residues. V was pared by 4 bases and J by 2 bases, with 12 bases of the junction left unmatched. In germline, CDR1 is SGDLS, CDR2 YYNGEE. CDR3 sequence reads: CASSQSGQAVPYEQYF. CDR3 DNA sequence: TGTGCCAGCAGCCAAAGCGGACAGGCGGTCCCCTACGAGCAGTACTTC.

The V call is TRBV7-6, the J call TRBJ2-5; D may be TRBD1 (5 bases). V was trimmed by 1 base and J by 5 bases, leaving 14 bases between them. Germline V gene data show CDR1 as SGHVS and CDR2 as FNYEAQ. This CDR3 has 15 amino acids. The CDR3 DNA reads TGTGCCAGCAGCTTAGACCAACAGGTCGGGGAGACCCAGTACTTC. Its translation is CASSLDQQVGETQYF.

This clone was found once. This chain links TRBV6-1 with TRBJ2-3; a weak D match, TRBD1 (6 bases). This CDR3 spans 14 amino acids. Trimming removed 6 bases from V and 0 bases from J, with 10 bases in between. Germline V lookup: CDR1 MNHNS, CDR2 SASEGT. This chain's CDR3 is CASRQGRSTDTQYF. The CDR3 DNA follows: TGTGCCAGCAGACAGGGTAGAAGCACAGATACGCAGTATTTT.

The rearrangement links TRBV12-5 to TRBJ2-2; TRBD1 is a possible D gene (6 bases). Trimming took off 4 bases at V and 7 bases at J, with 10 bases between the two ends. The germline V gene has CDR1 LGHNT and CDR2 FRNRAP. The CDR3 loop spans 13 amino acids. CDR3 nucleotides: TGTGCTAGTGGTTCAACAGGGAGCGGGGAGCTGTTTTTT. It translates to CASGSTGSGELFF.

This chain connects TRBV5-1 to TRBJ2-1; TRBD2 matches at 7 bases. The CDR3 has 17 amino acids. With 0 bases clipped from V and 0 bases from J, the junction kept 6 bases outside the gene matches. Germline assignment: CDR1 SGHRS and CDR2 YFSETQ. The CDR3 DNA is TGCGCCAGCAGCTTGGTGGCTAGCGGAAGCTCCTACAATGAGCAGTTCTTC. Translating it yields CASSLVASGSSYNEQFF.

The rearrangement joins TRBV6-1 to TRBJ1-2; 7 bases line up with TRBD1. The V and J ends lost 1 base and 4 bases, in that order; junction bases with no gene match: 6. The V gene's germline CDR1 is MNHNS and CDR2 SASEGT. This CDR3 spans 15 amino acids. The CDR3 here is CASSEEGGGAYGYTF. The CDR3, as DNA: TGTGCCAGCAGTGAAGAAGGAGGGGGCGCCTATGGCTACACCTTC.

The V gene is TRBV6-5, the J gene TRBJ2-3, with D perhaps being TRBD1 or TRBD2 (5 bases each). Germline assignment: CDR1 MNHEY and CDR2 SVGAGI. V was clipped by 2 bases and J by 1 base, with 13 bases between them. The CDR3 runs 16 residues. The CDR3 DNA is TGTGCCAGCAGTTACCGAGGGGCGGGCGGCACAGATACGCAGTATTTT. Its protein is CASSYRGAGGTDTQYF.

The genes are TRBV19 and TRBJ2-5; 7 bases line up with TRBD2. The J call is uncertain, as TRBJ2-7 better fits the DNA end. Germline CDR1 LNHDA, CDR2 SQIVND (reference sequence). The CDR3 extends over 14 amino acids. In nucleotides, the CDR3 is TGTGCCAGTACCATTAGCGGGTTTGGGGACGAGCAGTACTTC. This gives the protein CASTISGFGDEQYF.

The V and J genes are TRBV6-5 and TRBJ2-5; either TRBD1 or TRBD2 may fit D (5 bases each). The V gene lost 6 bases and the J gene lost 4 bases, with 12 bases spanning the gap. Germline V gives CDR1 MNHEY, CDR2 SVGAGI. The CDR3 loop spans 13 amino acids. The CDR3 bases are TGTGCCAGCAGGGGGACCGGTGGAGAGACCCAGTACTTC. It is translated as CASRGTGGETQYF.

The chain employs TRBV7-8 and TRBJ2-1, with 7 nucleotides matching TRBD1. CDR3 length: 14 amino acids. V was pared by 4 bases and J by 9 bases, with 9 bases of the junction left unmatched. CDR1 and CDR2 (germline): SGHVS, FQNEAQ. The DNA of the CDR3 is TGTGCCAGCAGCTCAGGGGGATCTGCGGGTGAGCAGTTCTTC. This codes for CASSSGGSAGEQFF.

The rearrangement links TRBV2 to TRBJ2-7, with D perhaps TRBD2 (5 bases). CDR3 length equals 13 residues. Trimming took off 7 bases at V and 2 bases at J, with 12 bases between the two ends. Germline CDR1 is SNHLY and CDR2 is FYNNEI. The CDR3 DNA sequence: TGTGCCAGCATTCAGACGGGAACCTACGAGCAGTACTTC. Translating it yields CASIQTGTYEQYF.

The chain couples TRBV5-8 to TRBJ2-7, with 9 bases aligning to TRBD2. V shed 4 bases and J 6 bases; nucleotides not matched to a gene: 11. This CDR3 comprises 15 residues. Germline CDR1 reads SGHTS; CDR2 reads YDEGEE. The CDR3: CASSRSSGRESEQYF. The CDR3 DNA follows: TGTGCCAGCAGCCGGAGTAGCGGGAGAGAAAGCGAGCAGTACTTC.

The chain uses TRBV7-9 and TRBJ1-4; weak D call: TRBD1 (5 bases). Looked up from germline, CDR1 is SEHNR and CDR2 is FQNEAQ (reference sequence). The CDR3 totals 13 residues. Trimming cost V 4 bases and J 11 bases, with 14 bases left between them. Here the CDR3 DNA reads TGTGCCAGCAGCTGGGGATGGGACCCTAAACTGTTTTTT. Encoded protein: CASSWGWDPKLFF.

The chain couples TRBV18 to TRBJ2-2; 11 bases map to TRBD2. The length of the CDR3 is 17 residues. V lost 3 bases and J lost 5; bases outside the gene matches: 8. Germline values: CDR1 KGHSH, CDR2 LQKENI. The CDR3 spells CASSPPGLAGGTGELFF. CDR3 DNA sequence: TGTGCCAGCTCACCCCCTGGACTAGCGGGTGGTACCGGGGAGCTGTTTTTT.

The V gene is TRBV10-3, the J gene TRBJ2-7; no clear D gene. Trimming left V 4 bases short and J 0 bases short, with 7 bases between. In germline, CDR1 is ENHRY, CDR2 SYGVKD. This CDR3 has 13 amino acids. CDR3 amino acids: CAISVDGSYEQYF. CDR3 DNA: TGTGCCATCAGTGTAGATGGCTCCTACGAGCAGTACTTC.

This clone was seen only a few times. This chain links TRBV27 with TRBJ1-5; TRBD1 aligns across 9 bases. The length of the CDR3 is 18 residues. The ends lost 5 bases at V and 0 bases at J; junction bases unmatched: 11. Germline assignment: CDR1 MNHEY and CDR2 SMNVEV (reference sequence). CDR3 nucleotide sequence: TGTGCCAGCAGTCCTCTCGGGACAGGGCTTTATAGCAATCAGCCCCAGCATTTT. Residues: CASSPLGTGLYSNQPQHF.